The 30 T cell receptor beta chains given below trace back to one sample, sequenced in a study of blood T cell repertoires in COVID-19. The method was immunoSEQ multiplex PCR; TCRdb's version includes in-frame clones alone and lacks a portion of them. There are roughly 170,000 clones in the sample; 70% to 90% occur only once, and about 5.8% lies in the top ten. Sequencing was performed on peripheral blood. Receptors originate from a woman in her forties or fifties with COVID-19, enrolled during active disease.

V is TRBV19 and J is TRBJ1-2; no clear D gene. The CDR3 is 15 amino acids. V shed 2 bases and J shed 3 bases, with 13 bases lying between them. Germline assignment: CDR1 LNHDA and CDR2 SQIVND (reference sequence). Here the CDR3 DNA reads TGTGCCAGTAGTATATTGGCAGAGGGTGACTATGGCTACACCTTC. Its protein is CASSILAEGDYGYTF.

This chain connects TRBV12-3 or TRBV12-4 to TRBJ1-5, with 8 bases lining up with TRBD1. The trim removed 5 bases at V and 6 bases at J, leaving 3 bases unmatched. The CDR3 runs 13 residues. DNA for the CDR3: TGTGCCAGCAGTGATGACAGGGGTCAGCCCCAGCATTTT. Protein: CASSDDRGQPQHF.

This clone was detected once. The V and J genes are TRBV30 and TRBJ1-2, with TRBD1 identical over 7 bases. V lost 7 bases to trimming and J lost 8 bases; unmatched junction nucleotides: 7. From germline, CDR1 is GTSNPN and CDR2 SVGIG (reference sequence). This CDR3 spans 11 amino acids. The CDR3 spells CASASGGGYTF. The CDR3 DNA reads TGTGCCTCGGCCTCAGGGGGAGGCTACACCTTC.

The chain combines TRBV19 with TRBJ1-3; a weak D match, TRBD1 (5 bases). The germline V and J ends were trimmed by 6 bases and 0 bases, with 15 bases remaining between them. Germline loops: CDR1 LNHDA, CDR2 SQIVND (reference sequence). The CDR3 is 16 amino acids. In nucleotides, the CDR3 is TGTGCCAGTAGAAATGGTGACAGCTACTCTGGAAACACCATATATTTT. It encodes CASRNGDSYSGNTIYF.

A single count supports this clone. This chain links TRBV28 with TRBJ2-3; 8 bases align to TRBD1. The CDR3 is made up of 19 amino acids. V gave up 1 base and J gave up 4 bases; unmatched junction bases: 16. CDR1 is MDHEN, CDR2 SYDVKM, per germline. As DNA, the CDR3 is TGTGCCAGCAGTTTATCCGTCTCTCGGGATCTCAGGGGGCCAGATACGCAGTATTTT. Protein sequence: CASSLSVSRDLRGPDTQYF.

The chain employs TRBV30 and TRBJ2-3; D not certain. There are 15 residues in the CDR3. Germline V lookup: CDR1 GTSNPN, CDR2 SVGIG (reference sequence). Trimming removed 1 base at V and 0 bases at J, with 11 bases between. The CDR3 is CAWSGPPRSTDTQYF. The CDR3 DNA sequence: TGTGCCTGGAGTGGGCCTCCACGCAGCACAGATACGCAGTATTTT.

The CDR3 protein is CASRVGGANNEQFF. The CDR3 bases are TGTGCCAGCAGGGTCGGGGGGGCCAACAATGAGCAGTTCTTC. This chain connects TRBV2 to TRBJ2-1; 8 bases agree with TRBD2. V lost 6 bases and J lost 5; bases outside the gene matches: 6. CDR3 size: 14 residues. CDR1 is SNHLY and CDR2 is FYNNEI in the germline V gene.

As for this clone: Other nucleotide sequences from this sample produce the same CDR3. The rearrangement joins TRBV9 to TRBJ1-3, with 9 bases that match TRBD1. V was clipped by 0 bases and J by 4 bases; unmatched bases: 2. The CDR3 spans 15 residues. Germline values: CDR1 SGDLS, CDR2 YYNGEE. CDR3 region: CASSVAGTGGNTIYF. The CDR3 DNA sequence: TGTGCCAGCAGCGTAGCAGGGACAGGGGGAAACACCATATATTTT.

The V gene is TRBV6-1, the J gene TRBJ2-1, with 14 bases matching TRBD2. V shed 6 bases and J 8 bases; nucleotides not matched to a gene: 3. The CDR3 covers 14 residues. The germline V gene encodes CDR1 MNHNS and CDR2 SASEGT. CDR3 amino acids: CASSGTSGGYEQFF. CDR3 bases: TGTGCCAGCAGCGGGACTAGCGGGGGATATGAGCAGTTCTTC.

CDR3 DNA sequence: TGCAGTGCTAGTGGCCAGCGTAGCTCCTACGAGCAGTACTTC. Its protein product is CSASGQRSSYEQYF. This chain links TRBV20-1 with TRBJ2-7; D gene ambiguous. CDR3 length equals 14 residues. V was clipped by 3 bases and J by 0 bases, with 12 bases between them. Germline lookup yields CDR1 DFQATT and CDR2 SNEGSKA (reference sequence).

The chain couples TRBV19 to TRBJ1-2; D possibly corresponds to TRBD1 (5 bases). Germline-derived CDR1 and CDR2 are LNHDA and SQIVND (reference sequence). V lost 3 bases and J lost 2, with 10 bases in between. This CDR3 comprises 14 residues. The CDR3 coding sequence is TGTGCCAGTAGTATTTATGCAGGGAACTATGGCTACACCTTC. It codes for CASSIYAGNYGYTF.

The gene calls are TRBV19 and TRBJ2-3; possible D gene TRBD2, 6 bases. CDR3 length equals 16 residues. V lost 7 bases and J lost 3, with 20 bases in between. In germline, CDR1 is LNHDA, CDR2 SQIVND (reference sequence). The CDR3 loop reads CASTTTRRGPTDTQYF. DNA of the CDR3: TGTGCCAGTACCACCACCCGGCGGGGTCCGACAGATACGCAGTATTTT.

V and J are TRBV18 and TRBJ2-7; 7 bases align to TRBD2. CDR3 length equals 18 residues. Germline CDR1 and CDR2: KGHSH and LQKENI. V dropped 0 bases and J dropped 4; count of bases not matched to a gene: 15. The CDR3 DNA reads TGTGCCAGCTCACCACCGAGACTGGGGTCAGCCGGGGGGTACGAGCAGTACTTC. This sequence encodes CASSPPRLGSAGGYEQYF.

This clone was counted once. V and J are TRBV4-1 and TRBJ2-7, with D perhaps TRBD2 (5 bases). Germline assignment: CDR1 MGHRA and CDR2 YSYEKL. This CDR3 region has 14 residues. V lost 1 base to trimming and J lost 2 bases, with 9 bases between them. CDR3 nucleotide sequence: TGCGCCAGCAGCCAAGTCCCCGGGACCTACGAGCAGTACTTC. Translated: CASSQVPGTYEQYF.

The gene calls are TRBV9 and TRBJ2-2, with D maybe TRBD2 (6 bases). V was pared by 4 bases and J by 6 bases, with 19 bases between. The CDR3 has 16 residues. Germline CDR1 is SGDLS and CDR2 is YYNGEE. CDR3 nucleotide sequence: TGTGCCAGCAGCCCCCCGGGGGAGCCCCGCGCCGGGGAGCTGTTTTTT. Encoded protein: CASSPPGEPRAGELFF.

This clone was counted many times. The chain employs TRBV9 and TRBJ2-7, with D perhaps TRBD1 (6 bases). The V end lost 3 bases, the J end lost 6 bases, and 16 bases lay between the germline ends. The V gene's germline CDR1 is SGDLS and CDR2 YYNGEE. CDR3 size: 14 residues. As DNA, the CDR3 is TGTGCCAGCAGCGCCCGGACAGACAACGTCGAGCAGTACTTC. This sequence encodes CASSARTDNVEQYF.

V usage is TRBV3-1 (or the pseudogene TRBV3-2) and J usage is TRBJ2-5; 8 nucleotides match TRBD2. Germline loops: CDR1 LGHDT, CDR2 YNNKEL (reference sequence). The CDR3 covers 17 residues. With 2 bases clipped from V and 5 bases from J, the junction kept 13 bases outside the gene matches. CDR3 nucleotide sequence: TGTGCCAGCAGCCAAAAAGCGGGACTAGGGATGCGGGAGACCCAGTACTTC. It is translated as CASSQKAGLGMRETQYF.

V usage is TRBV9 and J usage is TRBJ2-3; a weak D match, TRBD2 (6 bases). Trimming took 3 bases from V and 0 from J, leaving 14 bases between them. There are 16 residues in the CDR3. The germline V gene encodes CDR1 SGDLS and CDR2 YYNGEE. The CDR3 DNA reads as TGTGCCAGCAGCGGAATACCGGGACTCAGCACAGATACGCAGTATTTT. It is translated as CASSGIPGLSTDTQYF.

The chain links TRBV12-3 or TRBV12-4 to TRBJ2-1, with 7 positions matching TRBD2. The CDR3 has 13 amino acids. The CDR3 reads CASWGGWYNEQFF. For the CDR3, the DNA is TGTGCGTCATGGGGGGGTTGGTACAATGAGCAGTTCTTC.

The J gene is TRBJ1-5, the V gene TRBV13; perhaps TRBD1 as D (6 bases). This CDR3 comprises 15 residues. From germline, CDR1 is PRHDT and CDR2 FYEKMQ (reference sequence). Trimming pared 1 base from V and 5 bases from J, leaving 12 bases between. The CDR3 DNA sequence: TGTGCCAGCAGCTTAGCTGGGGGACAAGATCAGCCCCAGCATTTT. Protein product: CASSLAGGQDQPQHF.

The chain carries TRBV30 and TRBJ2-1, with D perhaps matching TRBD2 (6 bases). CDR3 size: 15 residues. Per the germline V gene, CDR1 is GTSNPN and CDR2 is SVGIG (reference sequence). V was pared by 3 bases and J by 5 bases, with 17 bases between. The CDR3 DNA reads as TGTGCCTGGAGCCGCACTAGCCTATCTAACAATGAGCAGTTCTTC. Protein sequence: CAWSRTSLSNNEQFF.

The genes are TRBV7-9 and TRBJ1-1; 7 bases are a match to TRBD1. CDR1 and CDR2 (germline): SEHNR, FQNEAQ (reference sequence). The CDR3 runs 14 residues. J lost 1 base, V lost 5 bases, and 4 bases had no gene match. This CDR3 is CASSVQGGNTEAFF. The CDR3 DNA reads as TGTGCCAGCAGCGTCCAGGGGGGGAACACTGAAGCTTTCTTT.

This chain links TRBV5-1 with TRBJ2-2; 14 positions match TRBD2. The CDR3 has 17 residues. With 3 bases clipped from V and 4 bases from J, the junction kept 5 bases outside the gene matches. Looked up from germline, CDR1 is SGHRS and CDR2 is YFSETQ. CDR3 nucleotides: TGCGCCAGCAGCTCGGGACTAGCGGGGGACGGCACCGGGGAGCTGTTTTTT. Its translation: CASSSGLAGDGTGELFF.

The V call is TRBV28, the J call TRBJ1-1; no definite D call. Germline lookup yields CDR1 MDHEN and CDR2 SYDVKM. The CDR3 covers 17 residues. V gave up 7 bases and J gave up 2 bases, with 23 bases separating them. The CDR3 loop is CASNYLQEQADNTEAFF. CDR3 DNA sequence: TGTGCCAGCAATTATTTGCAAGAGCAGGCTGACAACACTGAAGCTTTCTTT.

This clone was detected ten times or more. This chain uses TRBV4-1 with TRBJ2-5; D is uncertain. Looked up from germline, CDR1 is MGHRA and CDR2 is YSYEKL. The CDR3 has 14 amino acids. The germline V and J ends were trimmed by 4 bases and 4 bases, with 13 bases remaining between them. CDR3: CASSRPFPRETQYF. The CDR3 DNA is TGCGCCAGCAGCCGCCCTTTCCCCAGAGAGACCCAGTACTTC.

The chain carries TRBV11-3 and TRBJ1-3, with D unresolved. The ends were cut back, 3 bases at V and 7 bases at J, with 10 bases in the middle. The germline V gene encodes CDR1 SGHNT and CDR2 YENEEA. The CDR3 sequence is 13 residues long. CDR3 sequence: CASSLESGNTIYF. In DNA, the CDR3 is TGTGCCAGCAGCTTGGAGAGCGGCAACACCATATATTTT.

The chain couples TRBV25-1 to TRBJ2-2; 10 bases agree with TRBD2. CDR3 length: 15 amino acids. The J segment lost 6 bases and the V segment lost 4 bases, leaving 5 bases of the junction unmatched. The germline CDR1 and CDR2 sequences are MGHDK and SYGVNS. The CDR3 protein is CASSGSGGPPGELFF. The CDR3 region has the DNA TGTGCCAGCAGTGGTAGCGGGGGGCCGCCCGGGGAGCTGTTTTTT.

This clone was observed once. The chain uses TRBV9 and TRBJ2-3; no firm D call. This CDR3 has 13 amino acids. V was cut by 1 base and J by 2 bases, with 5 bases left in between. Germline values: CDR1 SGDLS, CDR2 YYNGEE. The CDR3 protein is CASSVPNTDTQYF. The CDR3 DNA reads as TGTGCCAGCAGCGTACCAAACACAGATACGCAGTATTTT.

In this sample, this clone turned up a few times. The CDR3 DNA sequence: TGTGCCAGCAGCAAAGGATTGCGGCACCAAGAGACCCAGTACTTC. This translates into CASSKGLRHQETQYF. This rearrangement joins TRBV6-2 or TRBV6-3 to TRBJ2-5; D ambiguous. Trimming shortened V by 6 bases and J by 0 bases, and 14 bases separated the two germline ends. This CDR3 is built from 15 residues. The germline V gene has CDR1 MNHEY and CDR2 SVGEGT.

A few counts support this clone. The genes are TRBV5-4 and TRBJ1-2, with TRBD1 matching 7 bases. Unmatched junction bases numbered 8, after V lost 1 base and J lost 8 bases. The CDR3 consists of 14 residues. The germline gives CDR1 SGHNT, CDR2 YYREEE (reference sequence). In DNA, the CDR3 is TGTGCCAGCAGCTTGATCTCAGGGGGTGTGGGCTACACCTTC. This codes for CASSLISGGVGYTF.